This T cell receptor (beta chain) was identified in a study of shared clonotypes between healthy human individuals. Study outcomes and limitations: Across subsets, estimated richness was generally greater for naive than for memory populations.

Trimming at V came to 2 bases and at J to 2 bases, leaving 4 bases not matched to a gene. This CDR3 has 15 residues. Germline-derived CDR1 and CDR2 are MNHNS and SASEGT. In regard to this clone: Its antigen is unknown.

The repertoire was sequenced with immunoSEQ multiplex PCR; TCRdb's copy has only in-frame clones and lacks some. The sample consists of some 630,000 clones, approximately 96% of them appearing once. Terminally differentiated effector memory CD45RA+ cells were excluded by CCR7 positive selection of CD45RO-negative cells. The specimen sequenced was naive CD8+ T cells sorted from blood. The V and J genes are TRBV6-1 and TRBJ1-1; 8 bases line up with TRBD1. This TCR derives from a woman in her thirties in good health. The CDR3 is CASSELTGVNTEAFF. Written as DNA, the CDR3 is TGTGCCAGCAGTGAACTGACAGGGGTTAACACTGAAGCTTTCTTT.